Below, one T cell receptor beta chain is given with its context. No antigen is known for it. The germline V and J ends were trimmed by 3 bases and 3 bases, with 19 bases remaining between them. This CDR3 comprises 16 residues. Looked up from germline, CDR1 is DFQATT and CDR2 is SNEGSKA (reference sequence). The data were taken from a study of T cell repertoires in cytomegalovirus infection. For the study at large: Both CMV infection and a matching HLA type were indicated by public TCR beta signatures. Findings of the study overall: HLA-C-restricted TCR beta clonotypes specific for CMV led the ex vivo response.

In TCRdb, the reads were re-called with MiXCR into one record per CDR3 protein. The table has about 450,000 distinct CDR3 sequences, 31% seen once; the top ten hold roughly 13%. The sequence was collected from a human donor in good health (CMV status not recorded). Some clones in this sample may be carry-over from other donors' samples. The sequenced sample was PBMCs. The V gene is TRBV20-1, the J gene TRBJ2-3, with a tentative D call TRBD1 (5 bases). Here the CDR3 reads CSARQGLSRWTDTQYF. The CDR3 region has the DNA TGCAGTGCTAGGCAGGGTTTATCTCGATGGACAGATACGCAGTATTTT.